Below are 24 T cell receptor beta chains sequenced from a single sample in a study of blood T cell repertoires in COVID-19. Sequenced by immunoSEQ multiplex PCR; TCRdb stores in-frame clones only, minus some. The table includes around 100,000 clones, around 85% detected once. Sequenced input: peripheral blood. The source is a man aged 45 to 65 with active or convalescent COVID-19.

The chain couples TRBV6-5 to TRBJ2-3; D not certain. The CDR3 is 14 amino acids. The V end lost 5 bases, the J end lost 4 bases, and 13 bases lay between the germline ends. CDR1 MNHEY and CDR2 SVGAGI come from the germline V gene. CDR3 in amino acids: CASSQESGADTQYF. The CDR3 DNA is TGTGCCAGCAGTCAGGAATCTGGCGCAGATACGCAGTATTTT.

The J gene is TRBJ2-7, the V gene TRBV5-1, with a possible D match to TRBD2 (5 bases). With 4 bases removed from V and 0 bases from J, the gap between germline ends came to 11 bases. From germline, CDR1 is SGHRS and CDR2 YFSETQ. The CDR3 extends over 14 amino acids. The CDR3 protein is CASSVRGNSYEQYF. CDR3 nucleotide sequence: TGCGCCAGCAGCGTCAGAGGGAACTCCTACGAGCAGTACTTC.

V usage is TRBV12-3 or TRBV12-4 and J usage is TRBJ1-1; weak D call: TRBD1 (5 bases). The CDR3 extends over 12 amino acids. The V gene lost 3 bases and the J gene lost 6 bases, with 8 bases spanning the gap. The CDR3 loop is CASSFPGAEAFF. As DNA, the CDR3 is TGTGCCAGCAGTTTTCCGGGGGCTGAAGCTTTCTTT.

This clone was counted between two and nine times. The V call is TRBV2, the J call TRBJ2-7; D is undetermined. Germline V gene sequence: CDR1 SNHLY, CDR2 FYNNEI. This CDR3 contains 15 residues. The ends were cut back, 3 bases at V and 0 bases at J, with 12 bases in the middle. In nucleotides, the CDR3 is TGTGCCAGCAGTGAGGTAAGGCGGAGCTCCTACGAGCAGTACTTC. It yields the protein CASSEVRRSSYEQYF.

V gene TRBV5-8 combines with J gene TRBJ2-7; maybe TRBD2 (6 bases). CDR1 SGHTS and CDR2 YDEGEE come from the germline V gene. V dropped 3 bases and J dropped 2 bases, with 18 bases sitting between them. This CDR3 spans 16 amino acids. The CDR3 sequence: CASSSQAASEPYEQYF. The CDR3 DNA sequence: TGTGCCAGCAGCTCACAAGCGGCTAGCGAGCCCTACGAGCAGTACTTC.

This clone has a handful of counts. The chain is built from TRBV10-1 and TRBJ2-2; perhaps TRBD1 as D (5 bases). Germline V gives CDR1 WNHNN, CDR2 SYGVQD (reference sequence). This CDR3 region has 13 residues. V lost 8 bases, J lost 2 bases, and 9 bases lay in between. CDR3 region: CASGADNTGELFF. In nucleotides, the CDR3 is TGCGCCAGCGGGGCAGACAACACCGGGGAGCTGTTTTTT.

The V and J genes are TRBV6-5 and TRBJ1-2, with D possibly being TRBD1 (6 bases). The CDR3 has 15 residues. The germline gives CDR1 MNHEY, CDR2 SVGAGI. Trimming removed 0 bases from V and 6 bases from J, with 14 bases in between. CDR3 nucleotide sequence: TGTGCCAGCAGTTACTCGAGGCTCAGGGGCGATGGCTACACCTTC. Translating gives CASSYSRLRGDGYTF.

For the CDR3, the DNA is TGTGCCAGCAGCCTGGACAGGGATCTTGAAGCTTTCTTT. Amino acids: CASSLDRDLEAFF. The V and J genes are TRBV5-4 and TRBJ1-1; 8 bases fit TRBD1. V lost 4 bases and J lost 7; bases outside the gene matches: 6. The CDR3 has 13 amino acids. In germline, CDR1 is SGHNT, CDR2 YYREEE (reference sequence).

This CDR3 is CATTTGAVAEAFF. In DNA, the CDR3 is TGTGCCACCACCACAGGGGCAGTCGCTGAAGCTTTCTTT. The chain carries TRBV15 and TRBJ1-1; 7 nucleotides match TRBD1. Germline lookup yields CDR1 LNHNV and CDR2 YYDKDF (reference sequence). This CDR3 comprises 13 residues. The ends lost 7 bases at V and 6 bases at J; junction bases unmatched: 8.

The J gene is TRBJ1-5, the V gene TRBV19; TRBD1 might be the D (6 bases). This CDR3 is built from 14 residues. V was shortened by 4 bases and J by 3 bases, with 10 bases between the two germline ends. The germline CDR1 and CDR2 sequences are LNHDA and SQIVND (reference sequence). CDR3 amino acids: CASSRDKPNQPQHF. The CDR3 DNA sequence: TGTGCCAGTAGTAGGGACAAACCCAATCAGCCCCAGCATTTT.

The rearrangement uses TRBV29-1 and TRBJ1-1; D ambiguous. CDR3 length: 12 amino acids. The V gene lost 6 bases and the J gene lost 5 bases, with 13 bases spanning the gap. CDR1 SQVTM and CDR2 ANQGSEA come from the germline V gene. The CDR3 here is CSVGRSRTEAFF. The CDR3 nucleotides are TGCAGCGTGGGGAGGTCTCGAACTGAAGCTTTCTTT.

The rearrangement joins TRBV5-4 to TRBJ2-7; the match to TRBD1 covers 10 bases. The CDR3 sequence is 16 residues long. The germline V gene encodes CDR1 SGHNT and CDR2 YYREEE (reference sequence). J was trimmed by 3 bases and V by 3 bases; bases with no gene match: 9. The CDR3 is CASSSPGGQGNYEQYF. As DNA, the CDR3 is TGTGCCAGCAGCTCCCCAGGGGGACAGGGGAACTACGAGCAGTACTTC.

V gene TRBV11-1 combines with J gene TRBJ2-1, with a weak D call TRBD2 (6 bases). Trimming left V 3 bases short and J 6 bases short, with 9 bases between. The CDR3 is 13 amino acids. From germline, CDR1 is SGHAT and CDR2 FQDESV (reference sequence). In nucleotides, the CDR3 is TGTGCCAGCAGCTTGGATAGCGGCAATGAGCAGTTCTTC. Translated: CASSLDSGNEQFF.

The chain couples TRBV5-1 to TRBJ2-1; 11 nucleotides agree with TRBD1. J was trimmed by 8 bases and V by 2 bases; bases with no gene match: 6. The germline V gene encodes CDR1 SGHRS and CDR2 YFSETQ. There are 15 residues in the CDR3. In DNA, the CDR3 is TGCGCCAGCAGCTTTCCCGGACAGGGGGCGGATGAGCAGTTCTTC. Its protein product is CASSFPGQGADEQFF.

In this sample, this clone is medium-sized. This rearrangement joins TRBV19 to TRBJ2-7, with D perhaps TRBD2 (6 bases). Germline CDR1 reads LNHDA; CDR2 reads SQIVND (reference sequence). The CDR3 loop spans 14 amino acids. Trimming pared 7 bases from V and 7 bases from J, leaving 20 bases between. DNA for the CDR3: TGTGCCAGTATGACCCCGGGACTTCTAGGGGAGCAGTACTTC. Translation: CASMTPGLLGEQYF.

The chain is built from TRBV7-9 and TRBJ2-1, with TRBD1 matching 9 bases. Germline values: CDR1 SEHNR, CDR2 FQNEAQ (reference sequence). V was clipped by 5 bases and J by 7 bases; unmatched bases: 6. The CDR3 has 14 amino acids. CDR3 sequence reads: CASSPGQGRNEQFF. DNA of the CDR3: TGTGCCAGCAGCCCCGGACAGGGGAGGAATGAGCAGTTCTTC.

V and J are TRBV10-3 and TRBJ2-7; TRBD2 aligns across 11 bases. The CDR3 covers 13 residues. Germline-derived CDR1 and CDR2 are ENHRY and SYGVKD. The V and J ends lost 11 bases and 3 bases, in that order; junction bases with no gene match: 6. The CDR3 protein is CASGLAGYYEQYF. For the CDR3, the DNA is TGTGCCTCAGGACTAGCGGGCTACTACGAGCAGTACTTC.

The chain has TRBV11-2 and TRBJ1-5; D may be TRBD1 (6 bases). CDR1 SGHAT and CDR2 FQNNGV come from the germline V gene. The CDR3 loop spans 16 amino acids. The germline V and J ends were trimmed by 1 base and 3 bases, with 13 bases remaining between them. CDR3 nucleotide sequence: TGTGCCAGCAGCTTAGTGCTACAGGGTTCCAATCAGCCCCAGCATTTT. Protein product: CASSLVLQGSNQPQHF.

V and J are TRBV29-1 and TRBJ1-2, with D possibly being TRBD1 (6 bases). The CDR3 extends over 14 amino acids. The ends were cut back, 4 bases at V and 1 base at J, with 13 bases in the middle. In germline, CDR1 is SQVTM, CDR2 ANQGSEA. CDR3 region: CSVGQVAGNYGYTF. Written as DNA, the CDR3 is TGCAGCGTTGGACAGGTGGCGGGTAACTATGGCTACACCTTC. The full variable domain, with the rest looked up from reference TRBV29-1 and TRBJ1-2, is SAVISQKPSRDICQRGTSLTIQCQVDSQVTMMFWYRQQPGQSLTLIATANQGSEATYESGFVIDKFPISRPNLTFSTLTVSNMSPEDSSIYLCSVGQVAGNYGYTFGSGTRLTVV.

The chain employs TRBV19 and TRBJ1-6; D ambiguous. Deletions cut 4 bases from V and 6 bases from J, with 7 bases between. CDR3 length: 13 amino acids. Germline V lookup: CDR1 LNHDA, CDR2 SQIVND (reference sequence). This chain's CDR3 is CASSTQINSPLHF. In nucleotides, the CDR3 is TGTGCCAGTAGTACGCAGATTAATTCACCCCTCCACTTT.

This rearrangement joins TRBV7-9 to TRBJ1-2; TRBD1 matches at 12 bases. CDR3 length: 15 residues. V trimming: 5 bases; J trimming: 7 bases; junction bases outside the gene matches: 8. In germline, CDR1 is SEHNR, CDR2 FQNEAQ (reference sequence). CDR3 region: CASSPAGDRGLGYTF. CDR3 nucleotides: TGTGCCAGCAGCCCTGCTGGGGACAGGGGGCTTGGCTACACCTTC. The variable domain in full, completed from reference TRBV7-9 and TRBJ1-2, reads DTGVSQNPRHKITKRGQNVTFRCDPISEHNRLYWYRQTLGQGPEFLTYFQNEAQLEKSRLLSDRFSAERPKGSFSTLEIQRTEQGDSAMYLCASSPAGDRGLGYTFGSGTRLTVV.

V is TRBV24-1 and J is TRBJ2-1, with D maybe TRBD2 (6 bases). CDR3 length equals 13 residues. Germline lookup yields CDR1 KGHDR and CDR2 SFDVKD. V lost 4 bases to trimming and J lost 6 bases, with 9 bases between them. CDR3 DNA sequence: TGTGCCACCAGTGACCCGACTAGCAATGAGCAGTTCTTC. Translating it yields CATSDPTSNEQFF.

The chain uses TRBV5-1 and TRBJ2-1; TRBD2 agrees at 14 bases. The junction had 4 bases not matched to a gene; V was cut back by 4 bases and J by 7 bases. Germline V CDR1 and CDR2: SGHRS, YFSETQ. CDR3 length equals 15 residues. CDR3 protein: CASSAGLAGVNEQFF. The CDR3 coding sequence is TGCGCCAGCAGCGCGGGACTAGCGGGAGTAAATGAGCAGTTCTTC.

This sequence joins TRBV19 and TRBJ2-5; possible D gene TRBD2, 5 bases. Germline V gene sequence: CDR1 LNHDA, CDR2 SQIVND (reference sequence). Trimming cost V 5 bases and J 3 bases, with 13 bases left between them. This CDR3 spans 14 amino acids. The CDR3 coding sequence is TGTGCCAGTAGTTTAAGGGCGGGCGAAGAGACCCAGTACTTC. Its translation: CASSLRAGEETQYF.